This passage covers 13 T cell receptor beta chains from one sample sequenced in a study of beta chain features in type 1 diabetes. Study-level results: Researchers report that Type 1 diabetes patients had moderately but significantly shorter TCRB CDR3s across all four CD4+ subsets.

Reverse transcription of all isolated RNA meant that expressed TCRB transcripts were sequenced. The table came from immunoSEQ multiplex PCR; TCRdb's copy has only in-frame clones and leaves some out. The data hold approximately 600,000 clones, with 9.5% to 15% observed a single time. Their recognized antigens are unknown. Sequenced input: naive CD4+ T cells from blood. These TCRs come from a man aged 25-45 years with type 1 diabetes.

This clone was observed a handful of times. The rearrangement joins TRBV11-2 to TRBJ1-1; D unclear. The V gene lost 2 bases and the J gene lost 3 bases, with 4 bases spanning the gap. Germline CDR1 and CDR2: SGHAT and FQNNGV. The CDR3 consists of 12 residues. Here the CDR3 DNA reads TGTGCCAGCAGCTTAACTGACACTGAAGCTTTCTTT. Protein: CASSLTDTEAFF.

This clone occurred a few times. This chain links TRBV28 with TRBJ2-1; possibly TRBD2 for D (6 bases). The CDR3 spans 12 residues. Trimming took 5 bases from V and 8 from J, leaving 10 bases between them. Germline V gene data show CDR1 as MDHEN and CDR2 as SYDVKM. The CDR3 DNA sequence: TGTGCCAGCAGTCGGGACTTTGATGAGCAGTTCTTC. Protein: CASSRDFDEQFF.

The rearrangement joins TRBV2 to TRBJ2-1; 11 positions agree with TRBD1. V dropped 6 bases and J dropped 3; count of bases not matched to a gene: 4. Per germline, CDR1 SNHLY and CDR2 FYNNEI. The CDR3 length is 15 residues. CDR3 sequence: CASRAGTGGYNEQFF. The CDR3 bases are TGTGCCAGCAGGGCTGGGACAGGGGGCTACAATGAGCAGTTCTTC.

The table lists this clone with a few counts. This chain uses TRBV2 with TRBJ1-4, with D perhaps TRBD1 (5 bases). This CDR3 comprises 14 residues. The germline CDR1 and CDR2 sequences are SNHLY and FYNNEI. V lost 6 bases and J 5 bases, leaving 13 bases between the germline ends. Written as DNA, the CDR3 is TGTGCCAGCAGAGTTGGGACTCTAAATGAAAAACTGTTTTTT. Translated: CASRVGTLNEKLFF. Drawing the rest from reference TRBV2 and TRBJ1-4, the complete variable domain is EPEVTQTPSHQVTQMGQEVILRCVPISNHLYFYWYRQILGQKVEFLVSFYNNEISEKSEIFDDQFSVERPDGSNFTLKIRSTKLEDSAMYFCASRVGTLNEKLFFGSGTQLSVL.

In nucleotides, the CDR3 is TGTGCCAGCAGCTTAGCGGCAGGAAATAATTCACCCCTCCACTTT. This codes for CASSLAAGNNSPLHF. The rearrangement uses TRBV7-9 and TRBJ1-6; D ambiguous. Trimming took off 0 bases at V and 5 bases at J, with 8 bases between the two ends. The germline V gene has CDR1 SEHNR and CDR2 FQNEAQ (reference sequence). The CDR3 covers 15 residues. The whole variable domain, filled in from reference TRBV7-9 and TRBJ1-6, reads DTGVSQNPRHKITKRGQNVTFRCDPISEHNRLYWYRQTLGQGPEFLTYFQNEAQLEKSRLLSDRFSAERPKGSFSTLEIQRTEQGDSAMYLCASSLAAGNNSPLHFGNGTRLTVT.

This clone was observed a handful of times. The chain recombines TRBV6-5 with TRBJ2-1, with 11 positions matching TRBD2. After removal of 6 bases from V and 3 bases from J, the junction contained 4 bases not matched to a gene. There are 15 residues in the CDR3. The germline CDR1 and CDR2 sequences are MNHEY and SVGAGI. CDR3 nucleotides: TGTGCCAGCAGACGGGGACTAGCGGACTACAATGAGCAGTTCTTC. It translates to CASRRGLADYNEQFF.

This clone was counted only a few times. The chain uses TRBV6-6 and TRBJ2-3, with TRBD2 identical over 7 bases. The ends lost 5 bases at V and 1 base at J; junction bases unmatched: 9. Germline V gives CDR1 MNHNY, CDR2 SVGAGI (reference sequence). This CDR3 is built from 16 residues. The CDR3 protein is CASSAKTSQGTDTQYF. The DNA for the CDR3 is TGTGCCAGCAGTGCGAAGACTAGCCAGGGCACAGATACGCAGTATTTT.

CDR3 coding DNA: TGTGCCAGCAGCACATCCGACGGGGGATCGGGAAAACTGTTTTTT. Its translation is CASSTSDGGSGKLFF. The V gene is TRBV7-2, the J gene TRBJ1-4, with a tentative D call TRBD1 (5 bases). The CDR3 has 15 amino acids. V was trimmed by 5 bases and J by 10 bases, leaving 20 bases between them. Germline V CDR1 and CDR2: SGHTA, FQGNSA.

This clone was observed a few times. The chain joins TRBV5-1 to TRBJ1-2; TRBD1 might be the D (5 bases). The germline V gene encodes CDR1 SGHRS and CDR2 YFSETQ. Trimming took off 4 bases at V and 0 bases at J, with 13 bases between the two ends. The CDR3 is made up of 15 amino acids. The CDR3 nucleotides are TGCGCCAGCAGCCCAACCGGGGCTACTAACTATGGCTACACCTTC. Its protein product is CASSPTGATNYGYTF. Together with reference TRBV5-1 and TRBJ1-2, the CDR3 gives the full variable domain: KAGVTQTPRYLIKTRGQQVTLSCSPISGHRSVSWYQQTPGQGLQFLFEYFSETQRNKGNFPGRFSGRQFSNSRSEMNVSTLELGDSALYLCASSPTGATNYGYTFGSGTRLTVV.

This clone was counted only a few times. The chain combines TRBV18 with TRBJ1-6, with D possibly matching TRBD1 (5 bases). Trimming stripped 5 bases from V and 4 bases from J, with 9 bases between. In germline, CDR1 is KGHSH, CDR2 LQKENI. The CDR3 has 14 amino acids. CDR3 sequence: CASSLQEYNSPLHF. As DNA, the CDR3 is TGTGCCAGCTCATTACAGGAGTATAATTCACCCCTCCACTTT.

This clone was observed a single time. The CDR3 sequence: CASSFWTSGFYEQYF. The CDR3 coding sequence is TGTGCCAGCAGCTTTTGGACTAGCGGTTTCTACGAGCAGTACTTC. The genes are TRBV5-6 and TRBJ2-7; 10 nucleotides align to TRBD2. This CDR3 is built from 15 residues. CDR1 is SGHDT and CDR2 is YYEEEE in the germline V gene. V dropped 2 bases and J dropped 3; count of bases not matched to a gene: 5.

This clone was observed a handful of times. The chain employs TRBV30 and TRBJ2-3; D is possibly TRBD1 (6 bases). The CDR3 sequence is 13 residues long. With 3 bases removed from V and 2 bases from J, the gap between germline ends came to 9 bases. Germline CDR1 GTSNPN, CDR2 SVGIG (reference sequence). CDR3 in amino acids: CAWRRGFTDTQYF. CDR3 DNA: TGTGCCTGGAGGAGGGGGTTCACAGATACGCAGTATTTT.

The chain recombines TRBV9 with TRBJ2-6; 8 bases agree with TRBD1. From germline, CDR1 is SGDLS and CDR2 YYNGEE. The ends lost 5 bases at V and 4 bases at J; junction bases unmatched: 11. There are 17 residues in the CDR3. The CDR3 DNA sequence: TGTGCCAGCAGTCTTCAGGGGGCGCAGGCCGGGGCCAACGTCCTGACTTTC. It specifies CASSLQGAQAGANVLTF.